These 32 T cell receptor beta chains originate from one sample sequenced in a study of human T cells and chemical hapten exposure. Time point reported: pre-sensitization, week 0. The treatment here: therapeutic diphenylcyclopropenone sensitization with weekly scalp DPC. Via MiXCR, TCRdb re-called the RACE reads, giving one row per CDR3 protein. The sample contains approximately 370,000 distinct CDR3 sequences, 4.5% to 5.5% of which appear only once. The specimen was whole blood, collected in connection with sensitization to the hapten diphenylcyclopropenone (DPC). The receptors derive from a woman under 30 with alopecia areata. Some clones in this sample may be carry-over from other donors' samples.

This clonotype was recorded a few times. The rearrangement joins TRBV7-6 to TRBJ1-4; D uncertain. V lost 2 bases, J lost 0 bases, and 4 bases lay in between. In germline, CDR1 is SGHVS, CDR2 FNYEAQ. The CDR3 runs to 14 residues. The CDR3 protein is CASSLNPTNEKLFF. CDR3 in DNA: TGTGCCAGCAGCTTAAACCCAACTAATGAAAAACTGTTTTTT.

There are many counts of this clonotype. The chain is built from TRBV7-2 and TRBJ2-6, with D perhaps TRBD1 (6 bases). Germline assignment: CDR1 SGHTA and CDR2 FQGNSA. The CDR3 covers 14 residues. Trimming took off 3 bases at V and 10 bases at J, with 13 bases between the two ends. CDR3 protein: CASSFDRHYNVLTF. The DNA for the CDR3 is TGTGCCAGCAGCTTCGACAGGCACTATAACGTCCTGACTTTC.

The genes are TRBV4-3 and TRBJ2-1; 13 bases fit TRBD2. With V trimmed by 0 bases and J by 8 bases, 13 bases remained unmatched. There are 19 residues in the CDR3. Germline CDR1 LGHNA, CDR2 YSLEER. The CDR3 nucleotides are TGCGCCAGCAGCCAAGATGCCAACTTACTAGCGGGGGGGCCGGATGAGCAGTTCTTC. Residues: CASSQDANLLAGGPDEQFF.

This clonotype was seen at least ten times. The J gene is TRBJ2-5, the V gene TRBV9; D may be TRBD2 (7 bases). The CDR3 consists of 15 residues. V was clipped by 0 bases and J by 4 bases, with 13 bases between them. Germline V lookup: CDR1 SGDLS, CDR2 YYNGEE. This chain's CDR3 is CASSVGTGGPETQYF. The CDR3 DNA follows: TGTGCCAGCAGCGTAGGAACCGGGGGGCCAGAGACCCAGTACTTC.

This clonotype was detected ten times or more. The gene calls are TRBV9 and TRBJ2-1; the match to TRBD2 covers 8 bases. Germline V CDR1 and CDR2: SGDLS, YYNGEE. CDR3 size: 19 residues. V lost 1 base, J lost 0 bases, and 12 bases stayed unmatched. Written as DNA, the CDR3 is TGTGCCAGCAGCGTACCCGTTGATAGCGGGACAAGCTCCTACAATGAGCAGTTCTTC. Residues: CASSVPVDSGTSSYNEQFF. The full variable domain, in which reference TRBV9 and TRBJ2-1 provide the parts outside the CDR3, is DSGVTQTPKHLITATGQRVTLRCSPRSGDLSVYWYQQSLDQGLQFLIQYYNGEERAKGNILERFSAQQFPDLHSELNLSSLELGDSALYFCASSVPVDSGTSSYNEQFFGPGTRLTVL.

This chain's CDR3 is CASSQGLAGNTDTQYF. CDR3 DNA: TGTGCCAGCAGCCAAGGACTAGCGGGGAACACAGATACGCAGTATTTT. The chain recombines TRBV3-1 with TRBJ2-3; the match to TRBD2 covers 11 bases. Trimming at V came to 1 base and at J to 2 bases, leaving 2 bases not matched to a gene. CDR1 and CDR2 from the germline V gene are LGHDT and YNNKEL (reference sequence). The CDR3 totals 16 residues.

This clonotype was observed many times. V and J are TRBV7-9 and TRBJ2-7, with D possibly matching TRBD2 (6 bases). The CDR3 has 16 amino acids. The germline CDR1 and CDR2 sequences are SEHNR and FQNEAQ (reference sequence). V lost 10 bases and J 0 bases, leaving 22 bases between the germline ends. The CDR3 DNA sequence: TGTGCCACCTTCCCTCACGAGTCGGGGGTCTCCTACGAGCAGTACTTC. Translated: CATFPHESGVSYEQYF.

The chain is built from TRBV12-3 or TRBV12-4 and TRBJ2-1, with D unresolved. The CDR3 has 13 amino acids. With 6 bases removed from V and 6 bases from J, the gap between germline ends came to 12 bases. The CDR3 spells CASSSRNGNEQFF. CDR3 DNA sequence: TGTGCCAGCAGCTCACGCAATGGCAATGAGCAGTTCTTC.

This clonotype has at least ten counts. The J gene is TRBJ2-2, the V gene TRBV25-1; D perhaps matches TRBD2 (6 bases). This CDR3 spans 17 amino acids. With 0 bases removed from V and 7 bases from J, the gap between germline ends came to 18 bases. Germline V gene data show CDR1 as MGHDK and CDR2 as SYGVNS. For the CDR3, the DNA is TGTGCCAGCAGTGAATATTCCCCTTGGGGGGATGGCGGGGAGCTGTTTTTT. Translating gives CASSEYSPWGDGGELFF. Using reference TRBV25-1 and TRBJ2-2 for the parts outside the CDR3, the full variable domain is EADIYQTPRYLVIGTGKKITLECSQTMGHDKMYWYQQDPGMELHLIHYSYGVNSTEKGDLSSESTVSRIRTEHFPLTLESARPSHTSQYLCASSEYSPWGDGGELFFGEGSRLTVL.

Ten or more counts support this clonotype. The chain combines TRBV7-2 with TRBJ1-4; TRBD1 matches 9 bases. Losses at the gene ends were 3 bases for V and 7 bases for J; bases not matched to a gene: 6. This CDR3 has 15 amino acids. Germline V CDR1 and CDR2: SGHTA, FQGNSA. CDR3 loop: CASSLGTGLGEKLFF. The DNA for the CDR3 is TGTGCCAGCAGCTTGGGGACAGGGTTAGGTGAAAAACTGTTTTTT. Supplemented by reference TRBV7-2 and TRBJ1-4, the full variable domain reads GAGVSQSPSNKVTEKGKDVELRCDPISGHTALYWYRQSLGQGLEFLIYFQGNSAPDKSGLPSDRFSAERTGGSVSTLTIQRTQQEDSAVYLCASSLGTGLGEKLFFGSGTQLSVL.

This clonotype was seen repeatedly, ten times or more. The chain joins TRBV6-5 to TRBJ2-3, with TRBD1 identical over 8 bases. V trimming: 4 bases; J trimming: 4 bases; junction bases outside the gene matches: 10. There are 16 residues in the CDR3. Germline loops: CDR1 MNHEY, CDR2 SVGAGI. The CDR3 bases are TGTGCCAGCAGTTGGACCGGGACAGGTCTCCCAGATACGCAGTATTTT. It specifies CASSWTGTGLPDTQYF.

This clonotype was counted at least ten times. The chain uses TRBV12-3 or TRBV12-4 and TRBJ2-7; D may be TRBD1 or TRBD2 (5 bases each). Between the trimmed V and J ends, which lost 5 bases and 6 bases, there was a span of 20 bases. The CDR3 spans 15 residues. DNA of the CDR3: TGTGCCAGCAGTCTATTGGGGGTTCCACCCCTCGAGCAGTACTTC. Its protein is CASSLLGVPPLEQYF.

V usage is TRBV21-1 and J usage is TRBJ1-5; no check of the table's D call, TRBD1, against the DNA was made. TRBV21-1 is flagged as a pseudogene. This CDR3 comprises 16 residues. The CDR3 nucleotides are TGTGCCAGCAGCAATGAGGGGACAGCCATCAATCAGCCCCAGCATTTT. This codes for CASSNEGTAINQPQHF.

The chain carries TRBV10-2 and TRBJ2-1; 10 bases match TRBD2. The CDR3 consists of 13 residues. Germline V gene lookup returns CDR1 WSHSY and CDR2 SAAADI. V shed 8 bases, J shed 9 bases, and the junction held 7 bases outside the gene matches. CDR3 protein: CASLSGGAREQFF. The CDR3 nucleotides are TGCGCCAGCCTGAGCGGGGGGGCCCGTGAGCAGTTCTTC.

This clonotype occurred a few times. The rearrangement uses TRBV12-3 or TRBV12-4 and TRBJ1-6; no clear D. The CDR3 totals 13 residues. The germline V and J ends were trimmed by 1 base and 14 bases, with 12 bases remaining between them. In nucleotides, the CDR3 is TGTGCCAGCAGTTTAGATTACGACGCCACCCTCCACTTT. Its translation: CASSLDYDATLHF.

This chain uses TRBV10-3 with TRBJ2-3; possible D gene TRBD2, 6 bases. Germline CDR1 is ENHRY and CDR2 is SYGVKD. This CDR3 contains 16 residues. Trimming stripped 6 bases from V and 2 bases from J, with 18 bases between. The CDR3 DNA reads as TGTGCCATCAGCACTTTCAACGGCGGGACCACAGATACGCAGTATTTT. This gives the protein CAISTFNGGTTDTQYF.

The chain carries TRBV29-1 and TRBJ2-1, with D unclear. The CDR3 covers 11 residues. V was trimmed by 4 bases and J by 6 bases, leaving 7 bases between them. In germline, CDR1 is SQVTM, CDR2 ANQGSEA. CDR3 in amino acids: CSVVPGNEQFF. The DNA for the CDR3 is TGCAGCGTTGTCCCGGGCAATGAGCAGTTCTTC.

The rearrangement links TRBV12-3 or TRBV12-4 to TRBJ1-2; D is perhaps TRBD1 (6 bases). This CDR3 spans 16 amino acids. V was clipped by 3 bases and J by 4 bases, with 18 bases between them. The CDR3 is CASSFAQGKGGYGYTF. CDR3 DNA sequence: TGTGCCAGCAGTTTTGCACAGGGAAAAGGGGGCTATGGCTACACCTTC.

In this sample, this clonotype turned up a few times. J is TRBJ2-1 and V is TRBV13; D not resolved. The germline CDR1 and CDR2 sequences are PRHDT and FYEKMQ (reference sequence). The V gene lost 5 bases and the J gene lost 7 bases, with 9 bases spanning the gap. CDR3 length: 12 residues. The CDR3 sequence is CASSPPRNEQFF. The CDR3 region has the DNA TGTGCCAGCAGCCCCCCCCGGAATGAGCAGTTCTTC.

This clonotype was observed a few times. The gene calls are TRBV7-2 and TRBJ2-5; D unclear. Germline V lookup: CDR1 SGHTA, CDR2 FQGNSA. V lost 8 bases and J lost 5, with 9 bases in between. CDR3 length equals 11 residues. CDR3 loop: CASGGIETQYF. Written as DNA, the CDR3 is TGTGCCAGCGGTGGGATCGAGACCCAGTACTTC.

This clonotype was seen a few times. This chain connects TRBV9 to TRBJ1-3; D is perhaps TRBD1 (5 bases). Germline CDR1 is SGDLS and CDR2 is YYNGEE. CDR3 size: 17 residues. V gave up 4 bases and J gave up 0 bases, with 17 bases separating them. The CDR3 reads CASSSLQDPISGNTIYF. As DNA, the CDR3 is TGTGCCAGCAGCTCCTTACAGGACCCCATCTCTGGAAACACCATATATTTT.

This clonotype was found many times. CDR3 coding DNA: TGCAGCGTTCGGGGCGGGGCAGGGGTTGCTTTCTTT. Protein sequence: CSVRGGAGVAFF. The chain links TRBV29-1 to TRBJ1-1, with D possibly being TRBD1 (6 bases). V dropped 5 bases and J dropped 11 bases, with 18 bases sitting between them. This CDR3 is built from 12 residues. CDR1 and CDR2 (germline): SQVTM, ANQGSEA.

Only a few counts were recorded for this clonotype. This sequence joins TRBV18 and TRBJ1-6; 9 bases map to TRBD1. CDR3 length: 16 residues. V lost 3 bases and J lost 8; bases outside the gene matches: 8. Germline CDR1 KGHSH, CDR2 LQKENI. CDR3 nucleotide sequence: TGTGCCAGCTCACCGGATCCGGGACAGGGTGATTCACCCCTCCACTTT. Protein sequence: CASSPDPGQGDSPLHF.

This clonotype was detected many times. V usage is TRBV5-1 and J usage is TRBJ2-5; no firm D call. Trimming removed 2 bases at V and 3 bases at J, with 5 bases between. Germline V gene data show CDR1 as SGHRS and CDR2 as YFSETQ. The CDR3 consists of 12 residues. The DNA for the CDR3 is TGCGCCAGCAGCTTATTAGAAGAGACCCAGTACTTC. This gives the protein CASSLLEETQYF.

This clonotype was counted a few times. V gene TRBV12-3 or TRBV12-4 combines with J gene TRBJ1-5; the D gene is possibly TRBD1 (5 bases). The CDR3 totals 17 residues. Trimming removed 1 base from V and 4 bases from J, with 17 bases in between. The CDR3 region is CASSLGREGMRNQPQHF. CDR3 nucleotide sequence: TGTGCCAGCAGTTTAGGGCGAGAGGGGATGAGAAATCAGCCCCAGCATTTT.

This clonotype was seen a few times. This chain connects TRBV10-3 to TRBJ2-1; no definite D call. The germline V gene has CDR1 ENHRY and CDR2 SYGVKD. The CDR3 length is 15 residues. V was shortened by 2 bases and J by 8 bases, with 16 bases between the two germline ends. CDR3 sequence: CAISEPDSPGYEQFF. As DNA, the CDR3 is TGTGCCATCAGTGAGCCAGATTCCCCTGGGTATGAGCAGTTCTTC.

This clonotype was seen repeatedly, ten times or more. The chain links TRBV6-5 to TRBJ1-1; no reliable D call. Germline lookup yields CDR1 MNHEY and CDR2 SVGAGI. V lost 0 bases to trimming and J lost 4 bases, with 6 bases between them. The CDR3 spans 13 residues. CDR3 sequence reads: CASSYSRSTEAFF. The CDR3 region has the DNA TGTGCCAGCAGTTACTCGAGGAGCACTGAAGCTTTCTTT.

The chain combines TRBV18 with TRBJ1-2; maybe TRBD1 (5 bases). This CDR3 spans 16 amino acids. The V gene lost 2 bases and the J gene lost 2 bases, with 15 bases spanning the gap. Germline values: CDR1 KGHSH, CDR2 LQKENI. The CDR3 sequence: CASSPSVATANYGYTF. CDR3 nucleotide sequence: TGTGCCAGCTCACCATCGGTTGCGACAGCCAACTATGGCTACACCTTC. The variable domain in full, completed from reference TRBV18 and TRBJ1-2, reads NAGVMQNPRHLVRRRGQEARLRCSPMKGHSHVYWYRQLPEEGLKFMVYLQKENIIDESGMPKERFSAEFPKEGPSILRIQQVVRGDSAAYFCASSPSVATANYGYTFGSGTRLTVV.

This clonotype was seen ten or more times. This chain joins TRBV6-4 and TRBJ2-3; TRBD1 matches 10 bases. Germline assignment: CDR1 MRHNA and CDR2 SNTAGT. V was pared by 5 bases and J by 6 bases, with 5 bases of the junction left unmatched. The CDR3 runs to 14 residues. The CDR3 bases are TGTGCCAGCAGTCTAGGACAGGGGGGCGATACGCAGTATTTT. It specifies CASSLGQGGDTQYF.

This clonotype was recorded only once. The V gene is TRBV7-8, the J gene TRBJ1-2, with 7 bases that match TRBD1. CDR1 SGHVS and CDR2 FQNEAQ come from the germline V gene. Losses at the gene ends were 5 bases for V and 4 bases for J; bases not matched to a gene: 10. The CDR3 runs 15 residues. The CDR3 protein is CASSQNRGQFYGYTF. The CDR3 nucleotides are TGTGCCAGCAGCCAAAACAGGGGCCAATTCTATGGCTACACCTTC. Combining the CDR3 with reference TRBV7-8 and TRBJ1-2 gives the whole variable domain GAGVSQSPRYKVAKRGQDVALRCDPISGHVSLFWYQQALGQGPEFLTYFQNEAQLDKSGLPSDRFFAERPEGSVSTLKIQRTQQEDSAVYLCASSQNRGQFYGYTFGSGTRLTVV.

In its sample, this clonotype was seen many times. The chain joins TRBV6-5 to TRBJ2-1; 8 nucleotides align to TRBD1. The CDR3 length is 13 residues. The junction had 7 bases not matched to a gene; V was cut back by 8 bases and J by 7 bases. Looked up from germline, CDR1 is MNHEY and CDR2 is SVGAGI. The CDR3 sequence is CASQRTGQNEQFF. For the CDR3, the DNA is TGTGCCAGCCAACGGACAGGGCAAAATGAGCAGTTCTTC.

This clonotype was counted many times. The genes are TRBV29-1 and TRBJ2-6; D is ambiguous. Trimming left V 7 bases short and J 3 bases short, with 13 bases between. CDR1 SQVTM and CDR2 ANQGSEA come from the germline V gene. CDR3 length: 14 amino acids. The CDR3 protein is CSAVSTNGANVLTF. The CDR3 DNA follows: TGCAGCGCAGTAAGCACGAATGGGGCCAACGTCCTGACTTTC.